This is a list of T cell receptor beta chains from one sample in a study of shared clonotypes between healthy human individuals. Libraries were prepared by immunoSEQ multiplex PCR; TCRdb keeps only in-frame clonotypes and omits some of them. The sample has around 2,000,000 clones; roughly 95% are singletons. The sample consisted of naive CD4+ T cells sorted from blood. The source of these receptors is a man aged 18 to 30 in good health. Each CDR3 is given with its conserved first and last residue. The order of the fields is CDR3 protein, CDR3 DNA, D gene, clone size, V gene, J gene. A D gene is named only where the DNA matches it firmly. The size of a clone is reported for some rows only, either as once, few or many, or as a class for expanded clones.

CASSFHKDRGETQYF,TGTGCCAGCAGCTTTCACAAGGACAGGGGTGAGACCCAGTACTTC,TRBD1,.,TRBV7-2,TRBJ2-5
CSYIQGTEAFF,TGCAGCTACATCCAAGGTACTGAAGCTTTCTTT,.,many,TRBV29-1,TRBJ1-1
CASSLGTSGSIADTQYF,TGTGCCAGCAGCTTGGGGACTAGCGGGAGTATCGCAGATACGCAGTATTTT,TRBD2,.,TRBV11-3,TRBJ2-3
CAITVDRSNTEAFF,TGTGCCATCACTGTGGACAGAAGCAACACTGAAGCTTTCTTT,.,.,TRBV10-3,TRBJ1-1
CATSSGLMTYEQYF,TGTGCCACCAGCTCGGGACTGATGACCTACGAGCAGTACTTC,.,.,TRBV15,TRBJ2-7
CASRVGPSTDTQYF,TGTGCCAGTCGGGTAGGACCTAGCACAGATACGCAGTATTTT,.,.,TRBV6-5,TRBJ2-3
CAISPDVQEGYTF,TGTGCCATCAGCCCGGACGTCCAGGAGGGCTACACCTTC,.,.,TRBV10-3,TRBJ1-2
CASSLGGRGSQDTQYF,TGCGCCAGCAGCTTGGGTGGAAGGGGCTCACAAGATACGCAGTATTTT,.,.,TRBV5-1,TRBJ2-3
CASSMDMNTEAFF,TGTGCCAGTAGTATGGACATGAACACTGAAGCTTTCTTT,.,.,TRBV19,TRBJ1-1
CASSTGTGSGNEQFF,TGTGCCAGCAGCACCGGGACAGGGAGTGGAAATGAGCAGTTCTTC,TRBD1,.,TRBV5-4,TRBJ2-1
CATSRERTTYEQYF,TGTGCCACCAGCAGAGAAAGGACGACCTACGAGCAGTACTTC,.,.,TRBV15,TRBJ2-7
CASSDSPASKQYF,TGTGCCAGCAGTGACTCGCCAGCCAGCAAGCAGTATTTT,.,once,TRBV6-4,TRBJ2-3
CASSLGSGINQPQHF,TGTGCCAGCAGCTTAGGCTCAGGGATTAATCAGCCCCAGCATTTT,.,.,TRBV7-9,TRBJ1-5
CASSSAGTGNYEQYF,TGTGCCAGCAGTTCCGCCGGGACAGGGAACTACGAGCAGTACTTC,TRBD1,once,TRBV5-4,TRBJ2-7
CASSPRWLAGTDTQYF,TGTGCCAGCTCACCACGGTGGCTAGCGGGCACAGATACGCAGTATTTT,TRBD2,once,TRBV18,TRBJ2-3
CASSAQGAGELFF,TGTGCCAGCAGCGCCCAAGGGGCCGGGGAGCTGTTTTTT,.,.,TRBV11-1,TRBJ2-2
CASSSAGEKLFF,TGTGCCAGCAGTTCGGCGGGAGAAAAACTGTTTTTT,.,.,TRBV27,TRBJ1-4
CASSDATDTQYF,TGTGCCAGCAGCGATGCAACAGATACGCAGTATTTT,.,.,TRBV2,TRBJ2-3
CASSFRTSGRVSSYNEQFF,TGTGCCAGCAGCTTTCGGACTAGCGGGAGGGTGAGCTCCTACAATGAGCAGTTCTTC,TRBD2,.,TRBV5-4,TRBJ2-1
CASSLQGFQETQYF,TGTGCCAGCAGCTTACAGGGGTTTCAAGAGACCCAGTACTTC,.,.,TRBV11-3,TRBJ2-5
CASSSPGQGGEQYF,TGTGCCAGCAGCTCCCCGGGACAGGGGGGCGAGCAGTACTTC,TRBD1,.,TRBV11-2,TRBJ2-7
CASTGYQETQYF,TGTGCCAGCACAGGGTACCAAGAGACCCAGTACTTC,.,.,TRBV6-1,TRBJ2-5
CASSWGWRSLPSYEQYF,TGTGCCAGCAGCTGGGGATGGAGGTCCCTTCCTTCCTACGAGCAGTACTTC,.,.,TRBV11-2,TRBJ2-7
CAWSQDNTQYF,TGTGCCTGGAGTCAAGATAACACGCAGTATTTT,.,many,TRBV30,TRBJ2-3
CASSLLGVRDEQYF,TGCGCCAGCAGCTTGTTGGGGGTCAGGGACGAGCAGTACTTC,.,.,TRBV5-1,TRBJ2-7
CASSPRQGGYNEQFF,TGTGCCAGCTCACCACGACAGGGAGGCTACAATGAGCAGTTCTTC,.,.,TRBV18,TRBJ2-1
CASSVRSEVTYNSPLHF,TGTGCCAGCAGCGTAAGGTCCGAGGTGACCTATAATTCACCCCTCCACTTT,.,.,TRBV9,TRBJ1-6